These 12 T cell receptor beta chains came from one sample sequenced in a study of blood T cell repertoires in COVID-19. TCRdb keeps only in-frame clones here, not all; method: immunoSEQ multiplex PCR. Among under 300,000 clones listed, about 86% were seen once. The specimen was peripheral blood. The source is a woman in her seventies with COVID-19, enrolled during active disease.

V gene TRBV15 combines with J gene TRBJ1-1; D uncertain. Germline V lookup: CDR1 LNHNV, CDR2 YYDKDF (reference sequence). The V end lost 10 bases, the J end lost 6 bases, and 12 bases lay between the germline ends. This CDR3 region has 11 residues. CDR3 bases: TGTGCCATAGAAGCGGGTTCTGAAGCTTTCTTT. It codes for CAIEAGSEAFF. Supplemented by reference TRBV15 and TRBJ1-1, the full variable domain reads DAMVIQNPRYQVTQFGKPVTLSCSQTLNHNVMYWYQQKSSQAPKLLFHYYDKDFNNEADTPDNFQSRRPNTSFCFLDIRSPGLGDTAMYLCAIEAGSEAFFGQGTRLTVV.

This clone showed up just once. The V and J genes are TRBV27 and TRBJ2-3, with 8 bases lining up with TRBD2. The CDR3 extends over 16 amino acids. J lost 2 bases, V lost 5 bases, and 9 bases had no gene match. The germline CDR1 and CDR2 sequences are MNHEY and SMNVEV (reference sequence). The CDR3 here is CASSVSGGRNTDTQYF. The CDR3 bases are TGTGCCAGCAGTGTCTCGGGGGGGCGGAACACAGATACGCAGTATTTT.

CDR3 sequence: CASSFHSNQPQHF. The CDR3 DNA follows: TGTGCCAGCAGTTTTCATAGCAATCAGCCCCAGCATTTT. V and J are TRBV27 and TRBJ1-5, with D hard to call. The germline V gene has CDR1 MNHEY and CDR2 SMNVEV (reference sequence). The V end was cut by 3 bases, the J end by 0 bases, with 3 bases between. This CDR3 is built from 13 residues.

This chain connects TRBV5-4 to TRBJ2-3; unclear D gene. The ends were cut back, 4 bases at V and 0 bases at J, with 15 bases in the middle. Germline CDR1 and CDR2: SGHNT and YYREEE (reference sequence). The CDR3 has 16 residues. CDR3 nucleotides: TGTGCCAGCAGCGCCCGAAATGCGGCTAGCACAGATACGCAGTATTTT. Encoded protein: CASSARNAASTDTQYF.

The chain combines TRBV29-1 with TRBJ1-6, with TRBD1 matching 8 bases. Per the germline V gene, CDR1 is SQVTM and CDR2 is ANQGSEA. The CDR3 totals 14 residues. Trimming took 7 bases from V and 5 from J; bases not matched to a gene: 7. CDR3 nucleotides: TGCAGCGACCAGACAGGGGAGGATAATTCACCCCTCCACTTT. Translation gives CSDQTGEDNSPLHF.

The V and J genes are TRBV30 and TRBJ1-6, with 9 bases aligning to TRBD1. The CDR3 contains 14 residues. The ends lost 4 bases at V and 10 bases at J; junction bases unmatched: 8. Looked up from germline, CDR1 is GTSNPN and CDR2 is SVGIG (reference sequence). The CDR3: CAWTLGTGTSPLHF. Written as DNA, the CDR3 is TGTGCCTGGACTTTGGGGACAGGGACATCACCCCTCCACTTT.

The chain employs TRBV11-2 and TRBJ2-4; D is possibly TRBD1 (6 bases). This CDR3 spans 14 amino acids. The V end lost 5 bases, the J end lost 8 bases, and 16 bases lay between the germline ends. Germline assignment: CDR1 SGHAT and CDR2 FQNNGV. The CDR3 DNA follows: TGTGCCAGCAGCCCGCTTGGGGGCGGTGACATTCAGTACTTC. The encoded protein is CASSPLGGGDIQYF.

The chain carries TRBV24-1 and TRBJ2-1, with 8 bases aligning to TRBD2. CDR1 is KGHDR and CDR2 is SFDVKD in the germline V gene. V shed 5 bases and J 8 bases; nucleotides not matched to a gene: 10. The CDR3 has 15 residues. Written as DNA, the CDR3 is TGTGCCACCAGTGTAGCGCGGGGGGTGGGAGATGAGCAGTTCTTC. Protein: CATSVARGVGDEQFF.

The chain joins TRBV5-8 to TRBJ2-7; 12 bases agree with TRBD1. The CDR3 is 15 residues long. V was clipped by 4 bases and J by 3 bases; unmatched bases: 5. Germline CDR1 SGHTS, CDR2 YDEGEE. CDR3 protein: CASSQRDRGLYEQYF. The CDR3 DNA is TGTGCCAGCAGCCAACGGGACAGGGGGCTCTACGAGCAGTACTTC.

Comment on this clone: At the DNA level, this CDR3 is encoded by other sequences in the same sample as well. The rearrangement uses TRBV12-3 or TRBV12-4 and TRBJ1-2, with 7 bases matching TRBD1. This CDR3 contains 13 residues. V dropped 4 bases and J dropped 4; count of bases not matched to a gene: 3. Here the CDR3 DNA reads TGTGCCAGCAGTTCGACAGGGCTCTATGGCTACACCTTC. Protein sequence: CASSSTGLYGYTF.

This sequence joins TRBV18 and TRBJ1-3; no clear D gene. Germline CDR1 KGHSH, CDR2 LQKENI. Trimming stripped 0 bases from V and 1 base from J, with 7 bases between. The CDR3 runs to 15 residues. The CDR3 reads CASSPPAVSGNTIYF. CDR3 nucleotides: TGTGCCAGCTCACCACCGGCTGTATCTGGAAACACCATATATTTT.

This rearrangement joins TRBV9 to TRBJ2-5; a possible D gene is TRBD1 (5 bases). Trimming pared 3 bases from V and 4 bases from J, leaving 10 bases between. The germline gives CDR1 SGDLS, CDR2 YYNGEE. CDR3 length: 13 residues. As DNA, the CDR3 is TGTGCCAGCAGCGGGGGCCGAGGAGAGACCCAGTACTTC. This codes for CASSGGRGETQYF.